The next 20 T cell receptor beta chains were all read from a single sample in a study of CD8+ T cells in alopecia areata. Investigators isolated RNA and reverse transcribed it into cDNA to act as the sequencing template. Sequenced by immunoSEQ multiplex PCR; TCRdb stores in-frame clones only, minus some. The sample yields about 170,000 clones, less than 75% seen once. Treatment in this sample: oral pan-JAK inhibitor, 5-10 mg twice daily. The source was CD4+ T cells sorted from blood, collected at approximately week 60, from a patient treated with tofacitinib. These receptor sequences come from a human donor with alopecia areata.

This rearrangement joins TRBV30 to TRBJ2-7; weak D call: TRBD2 (6 bases). Trimming removed 3 bases at V and 4 bases at J, with 7 bases between. The CDR3 has 11 amino acids. Germline V CDR1 and CDR2: GTSNPN, SVGIG (reference sequence). The CDR3 sequence: CAWRGRYEQYF. The CDR3 DNA follows: TGTGCCTGGAGGGGGAGGTACGAGCAGTACTTC. Variable domain in full (rest from reference TRBV30 and TRBJ2-7): SQTIHQWPATLVQPVGSPLSLECTVEGTSNPNLYWYRQAAGRGLQLLFYSVGIGQISSEVPQNLSASRPQDRQFILSSKKLLLSDSGFYLCAWRGRYEQYFGPGTRLTVT.

The chain carries TRBV5-1 and TRBJ2-3; possible D gene TRBD2, 5 bases. The V end was cut by 0 bases, the J end by 4 bases, with 12 bases between. Germline V lookup: CDR1 SGHRS, CDR2 YFSETQ. The CDR3 extends over 15 amino acids. The CDR3 DNA is TGCGCCAGCAGCTTGGAGCGGCAGTTCGCAGATACGCAGTATTTT. This sequence encodes CASSLERQFADTQYF. The full variable domain, its missing parts supplied by reference TRBV5-1 and TRBJ2-3, is KAGVTQTPRYLIKTRGQQVTLSCSPISGHRSVSWYQQTPGQGLQFLFEYFSETQRNKGNFPGRFSGRQFSNSRSEMNVSTLELGDSALYLCASSLERQFADTQYFGPGTRLTVL.

V gene TRBV13 combines with J gene TRBJ2-4, with 8 positions matching TRBD1. Germline V gene sequence: CDR1 PRHDT, CDR2 FYEKMQ (reference sequence). This CDR3 spans 16 amino acids. After removal of 3 bases from V and 0 bases from J, the junction contained 4 bases not matched to a gene. The CDR3 DNA reads TGTGCCAGCAGCTTCGGGGACAGGCTAGCCAAAAACATTCAGTACTTC. It is translated as CASSFGDRLAKNIQYF.

This clone was detected a few times. J is TRBJ2-7 and V is TRBV10-2, with D hard to call. Germline CDR1 is WSHSY and CDR2 is SAAADI. V was shortened by 3 bases and J by 2 bases, with 11 bases between the two germline ends. This CDR3 contains 14 residues. Here the CDR3 DNA reads TGCGCCAGCAGTGAAAGTCCCGGAGCCTACGAGCAGTACTTC. It translates to CASSESPGAYEQYF.

V and J are TRBV30 and TRBJ1-1, with 8 bases aligning to TRBD1. Germline CDR1 reads GTSNPN; CDR2 reads SVGIG (reference sequence). This CDR3 is 13 amino acids long. V trimming: 8 bases; J trimming: 2 bases; junction bases outside the gene matches: 7. The CDR3 reads CAAGTGGNTEAFF. CDR3 coding DNA: TGTGCCGCCGGGACAGGAGGAAACACTGAAGCTTTCTTT.

V gene TRBV30 combines with J gene TRBJ2-5; 9 bases match TRBD2. Losses at the gene ends were 0 bases for V and 5 bases for J; bases not matched to a gene: 4. The CDR3 totals 14 residues. Per germline, CDR1 GTSNPN and CDR2 SVGIG (reference sequence). CDR3 bases: TGTGCCTGGAGTGTTTCTAGCGGGGTCGAGACCCAGTACTTC. It encodes CAWSVSSGVETQYF.

This clone is a singleton in its sample. DNA of the CDR3: TGTGCCAGCACCTACGAGCAGTACTTC. It encodes CASTYEQYF. The chain joins TRBV21-1 to TRBJ2-7. TRBV21-1 is reported as a pseudogene. The CDR3 length is 9 residues.

Only a few counts were recorded for this clone. The CDR3 reads CASSLAEETQYF. CDR3 nucleotides: TGCGCCAGCAGCTTGGCCGAGGAGACCCAGTACTTC. The chain recombines TRBV5-1 with TRBJ2-5; D gene ambiguous. This CDR3 is 12 amino acids long. V was shortened by 0 bases and J by 5 bases, with 5 bases between the two germline ends. CDR1 is SGHRS, CDR2 YFSETQ, per germline.

The chain joins TRBV7-3 to TRBJ2-2, with 7 positions matching TRBD1. The CDR3 spans 15 residues. Germline-derived CDR1 and CDR2 are SGHTA and FQGTGA. V was pared by 1 base and J by 4 bases, with 3 bases of the junction left unmatched. CDR3 coding DNA: TGTGCCAGCAGCTTAATGGGACAGAGCACCGGGGAGCTGTTTTTT. It translates to CASSLMGQSTGELFF.

The CDR3 DNA reads TGTGCCAGCAGTCCTGAGACAGGGACACGCGGCTACACCTTC. It specifies CASSPETGTRGYTF. The chain combines TRBV6-1 with TRBJ1-2; 7 bases match TRBD1. CDR1 is MNHNS and CDR2 is SASEGT in the germline V gene. After removal of 5 bases from V and 8 bases from J, the junction contained 11 bases not matched to a gene. CDR3 size: 14 residues.

This chain connects TRBV6-6 to TRBJ2-7; 7 bases are a match to TRBD2. After removal of 6 bases from V and 5 bases from J, the junction contained 4 bases not matched to a gene. This CDR3 has 12 amino acids. Germline CDR1 and CDR2: MNHNY and SVGAGI (reference sequence). The CDR3 nucleotides are TGTGCCAGCAGGTTAGGGAGGGACGAGCAGTACTTC. This encodes CASRLGRDEQYF.

The chain is built from TRBV11-2 and TRBJ1-2; possibly TRBD1 for D (5 bases). The V and J ends lost 4 bases and 13 bases respectively, with 25 bases between them. This CDR3 region has 15 residues. Germline assignment: CDR1 SGHAT and CDR2 FQNNGV. DNA of the CDR3: TGTGCCAGCAGCTCACCCACGCTGGGAGGTACAGGTGGCACCTTC. Encoded protein: CASSSPTLGGTGGTF.

The chain is built from TRBV29-1 and TRBJ2-5; D ambiguous. CDR3 size: 12 residues. Germline-derived CDR1 and CDR2 are SQVTM and ANQGSEA. V was pared by 3 bases and J by 4 bases, with 9 bases between. Written as DNA, the CDR3 is TGCAGCGTTGATCCGGGTGGAGAGACCCAGTACTTC. Amino acid sequence: CSVDPGGETQYF.

This chain joins TRBV5-1 and TRBJ2-2, with D possibly being TRBD2 (5 bases). The CDR3 runs 13 residues. Germline V gene data show CDR1 as SGHRS and CDR2 as YFSETQ. Trimming shortened V by 4 bases and J by 5 bases, and 9 bases separated the two germline ends. The CDR3 region has the DNA TGCGCCAGCAGCAATCGAGGGACCGGGGAGCTGTTTTTT. Translated: CASSNRGTGELFF.

This clone was detected ten times or more. The V and J genes are TRBV30 and TRBJ2-5; no reliable D call. The CDR3 loop spans 14 amino acids. The germline CDR1 and CDR2 sequences are GTSNPN and SVGIG (reference sequence). Trimming removed 4 bases from V and 5 bases from J, with 17 bases in between. CDR3 in DNA: TGTGCCTGGAATCCACATCAACTCGGCGAGACCCAGTACTTC. Its translation: CAWNPHQLGETQYF.

The rearrangement joins TRBV2 to TRBJ2-5; D gene unclear. This CDR3 has 12 residues. V was clipped by 7 bases and J by 6 bases, with 12 bases between them. The germline V gene has CDR1 SNHLY and CDR2 FYNNEI. This chain's CDR3 is CASMVRPKTQYF. DNA for the CDR3: TGTGCCAGCATGGTCCGTCCGAAGACCCAGTACTTC.

The chain couples TRBV6-5 to TRBJ2-5, with 8 bases fitting TRBD1. CDR3 length: 15 residues. J lost 5 bases, V lost 5 bases, and 10 bases had no gene match. From germline, CDR1 is MNHEY and CDR2 SVGAGI. The CDR3 here is CASSLDDRGGETQYF. CDR3 DNA sequence: TGTGCCAGCAGTCTAGATGACAGGGGTGGCGAGACCCAGTACTTC.

This clone was recorded a few times. J is TRBJ2-7 and V is TRBV30; TRBD2 might be the D (6 bases). The CDR3 totals 15 residues. CDR1 GTSNPN and CDR2 SVGIG come from the germline V gene (reference sequence). With 0 bases removed from V and 2 bases from J, the gap between germline ends came to 14 bases. CDR3 bases: TGTGCCTGGAGTGTACCTAAGCGGGCCACCTACGAGCAGTACTTC. Its translation is CAWSVPKRATYEQYF.

V usage is TRBV7-9 and J usage is TRBJ2-2; 10 nucleotides line up with TRBD1. CDR3 length: 15 residues. V shed 1 base, J shed 4 bases, and the junction held 0 bases outside the gene matches. In germline, CDR1 is SEHNR, CDR2 FQNEAQ (reference sequence). The CDR3 reads CASSLGDRGTGELFF. The CDR3 DNA follows: TGTGCCAGCAGCTTAGGGGACAGGGGCACCGGGGAGCTGTTTTTT.

This chain links TRBV10-3 with TRBJ1-4, with D unresolved. Germline-derived CDR1 and CDR2 are ENHRY and SYGVKD. The CDR3 runs to 13 residues. Trimming took 10 bases from V and 1 from J, leaving 10 bases between them. This CDR3 is CATLRETNEKLFF. The DNA for the CDR3 is TGTGCCACACTACGGGAAACTAATGAAAAACTGTTTTTT.